This TCR beta chain emerged from a study of T cell repertoires in cytomegalovirus infection. TCRdb passed the reads through MiXCR, listing each CDR3 protein once. This sample yields 300,000 to 450,000 distinct CDR3 sequences, of which around 18% are seen a single time; roughly 9% belongs to the top ten. The sample holds a few counts of this clonotype. Trimming cost V 5 bases and J 6 bases, with 13 bases left between them. This CDR3 comprises 14 residues. CDR1 SGHAT and CDR2 FQNNGV come from the germline V gene. This chain connects TRBV11-2 to TRBJ2-2; D may be TRBD1 (6 bases). The sequence came from a human donor in good health (CMV status not recorded). Some clones in this sample may be carry-over from other donors' samples. The sample was PBMCs. The CDR3 sequence is CASSQTPGAGELFF. CDR3 bases: TGTGCCAGCAGCCAGACCCCAGGGGCCGGGGAGCTGTTTTTT.